The 19 T cell receptor beta chains listed next were all sequenced from one sample in a study of cytomegalovirus exposure and HLA in healthy donors. Generated by immunoSEQ multiplex PCR, the TCRdb table keeps only in-frame clones and is missing some. The data show about 140,000 clones, more than 85% seen once. What was sequenced was PBMCs. These receptors were collected from a man younger than 35 in good health and CMV-seropositive.

The chain combines TRBV12-2 with TRBJ2-1; the table's D gene call, TRBD2, was not cross checked with the DNA. TRBV12-2 is a documented pseudogene. The CDR3 extends over 16 amino acids. The CDR3 loop is CASRLQEVANYNEQFF. CDR3 bases: TGTGCAAGTCGCTTACAAGAGGTTGCCAACTACAATGAGCAGTTCTTC.

The chain joins TRBV6-5 to TRBJ2-7; possible D gene TRBD1, 6 bases. The ends were cut back, 5 bases at V and 0 bases at J, with 11 bases in the middle. Germline V gene data show CDR1 as MNHEY and CDR2 as SVGAGI. There are 14 residues in the CDR3. CDR3 sequence (DNA): TGTGCCAGCAGTGAACAGGGTCTCTCCTACGAGCAGTACTTC. Its protein is CASSEQGLSYEQYF.

This rearrangement joins TRBV18 to TRBJ1-1; a weak D match, TRBD1 (6 bases). With 1 base removed from V and 3 bases from J, the gap between germline ends came to 15 bases. The CDR3 totals 16 residues. CDR1 KGHSH and CDR2 LQKENI come from the germline V gene. The CDR3, as DNA: TGTGCCAGCTCACCACGGGACACCCGGGGCGACACTGAAGCTTTCTTT. This translates into CASSPRDTRGDTEAFF.

The chain uses TRBV7-2 and TRBJ2-2; 10 positions match TRBD2. The germline V gene encodes CDR1 SGHTA and CDR2 FQGNSA. CDR3 length: 16 residues. Trimming at V came to 1 base and at J to 6 bases, leaving 5 bases not matched to a gene. The chain's CDR3 is CASSLGGTSVPGELFF. The CDR3 DNA reads as TGTGCCAGCAGCTTAGGCGGGACTAGCGTCCCCGGGGAGCTGTTTTTT.

This clone occurred once. This chain joins TRBV5-6 and TRBJ2-7; 8 bases align to TRBD1. After removal of 2 bases from V and 3 bases from J, the junction contained 7 bases not matched to a gene. Per the germline V gene, CDR1 is SGHDT and CDR2 is YYEEEE. The CDR3 is 15 amino acids. CDR3 nucleotide sequence: TGTGCCAGCAGCTTTCCACAGGGGGGAGGCTACGAGCAGTACTTC. Its protein is CASSFPQGGGYEQYF.

The CDR3 coding sequence is TGTGCCAGCAGTTACTCGCGGGAGGACCTCGGGGGCTACACCTTC. This sequence encodes CASSYSREDLGGYTF. V is TRBV6-5 and J is TRBJ1-2; D not certain. The CDR3 spans 15 residues. From germline, CDR1 is MNHEY and CDR2 SVGAGI. Trimming left V 0 bases short and J 8 bases short, with 16 bases between.

The chain joins TRBV10-1 to TRBJ1-6; D remains unclear. Germline V gene sequence: CDR1 WNHNN, CDR2 SYGVQD (reference sequence). The CDR3 is 13 amino acids. V lost 4 bases and J lost 7, with 8 bases in between. The CDR3: CASSGHRNSPLHF. DNA of the CDR3: TGCGCCAGCAGTGGACACCGGAATTCACCCCTCCACTTT.

The rearrangement links TRBV5-1 to TRBJ1-1, with D uncertain. Deletions cut 0 bases from V and 8 bases from J, with 8 bases between. Germline V CDR1 and CDR2: SGHRS, YFSETQ. CDR3 size: 12 residues. CDR3 bases: TGCGCCAGCAGCTTGGACAGCCTCGAAGCTTTCTTT. Its protein product is CASSLDSLEAFF.

The genes are TRBV29-1 and TRBJ2-5, with D unclear. From germline, CDR1 is SQVTM and CDR2 ANQGSEA. Between the trimmed V and J ends, which lost 0 bases and 3 bases, there was a span of 11 bases. This CDR3 comprises 14 residues. In DNA form, the CDR3 reads TGCAGCGTTGAAGATTTTGCAGAAGAAGAGACCCAGTACTTC. This gives the protein CSVEDFAEEETQYF.

The rearrangement joins TRBV7-9 to TRBJ2-7; TRBD1 matches 7 bases. Germline V CDR1 and CDR2: SEHNR, FQNEAQ (reference sequence). The CDR3 is 13 residues long. V lost 4 bases to trimming and J lost 5 bases; unmatched junction nucleotides: 5. CDR3 DNA sequence: TGTGCCAGCAGCTCTGACAGGGTAGACGAGCAGTACTTC. Translation: CASSSDRVDEQYF.

The chain joins TRBV30 to TRBJ1-4; D might be TRBD1 (6 bases). The ends were cut back, 1 base at V and 8 bases at J, with 17 bases in the middle. From germline, CDR1 is GTSNPN and CDR2 SVGIG (reference sequence). The CDR3 consists of 15 residues. The CDR3 DNA sequence: TGTGCCTGGAGTGGGGGGACAAACCATAGGGAAAAACTGTTTTTT. Translation gives CAWSGGTNHREKLFF. Full variable domain (missing parts from reference TRBV30 and TRBJ1-4): SQTIHQWPATLVQPVGSPLSLECTVEGTSNPNLYWYRQAAGRGLQLLFYSVGIGQISSEVPQNLSASRPQDRQFILSSKKLLLSDSGFYLCAWSGGTNHREKLFFGSGTQLSVL.

The chain employs TRBV5-1 and TRBJ2-3, with TRBD2 identical over 10 bases. Trimming took 3 bases from V and 5 from J; bases not matched to a gene: 12. From germline, CDR1 is SGHRS and CDR2 YFSETQ. This CDR3 spans 17 amino acids. The CDR3 region is CASSSGGVAGGQDTQYF. The DNA of the CDR3 is TGCGCCAGCAGCTCTGGTGGAGTAGCGGGGGGCCAAGATACGCAGTATTTT.

This chain links TRBV6-5 with TRBJ2-1; maybe TRBD1 (6 bases). The CDR3 runs 15 residues. Germline V gene sequence: CDR1 MNHEY, CDR2 SVGAGI. V lost 6 bases to trimming and J lost 3 bases, with 15 bases between them. Here the CDR3 DNA reads TGTGCCAGCAGCTTATTGGCCAGGGGCTACAATGAGCAGTTCTTC. It translates to CASSLLARGYNEQFF.

This rearrangement joins TRBV5-1 to TRBJ2-4; 7 bases are shared with TRBD1. CDR1 is SGHRS, CDR2 YFSETQ, per germline. V lost 0 bases to trimming and J lost 5 bases; unmatched junction nucleotides: 11. This CDR3 has 17 amino acids. The CDR3 region is CASSLVWSGGGENIQYF. The CDR3 DNA is TGCGCCAGCAGCTTGGTATGGTCAGGGGGTGGTGAAAACATTCAGTACTTC.

V gene TRBV28 combines with J gene TRBJ1-1, with D possibly being TRBD1 (5 bases). The CDR3 has 13 residues. Germline CDR1 MDHEN, CDR2 SYDVKM. V was trimmed by 7 bases and J by 6 bases, leaving 15 bases between them. The DNA for the CDR3 is TGTGCCAGCATCCAGGGTAAAGGCGCTGAAGCTTTCTTT. This codes for CASIQGKGAEAFF.

The rearrangement joins TRBV18 to TRBJ1-2; 10 bases match TRBD1. This CDR3 is built from 15 residues. Germline V gene lookup returns CDR1 KGHSH and CDR2 LQKENI. The V and J ends lost 2 bases and 5 bases, in that order; junction bases with no gene match: 5. For the CDR3, the DNA is TGTGCCAGCTCACCAGATTCGGACAGGGGGTATGGCTACACCTTC. Protein product: CASSPDSDRGYGYTF.

The rearrangement uses TRBV5-5 and TRBJ1-4, with D possibly being TRBD1 (5 bases). The germline V gene encodes CDR1 SGHKS and CDR2 YYEKEE (reference sequence). The ends were cut back, 0 bases at V and 5 bases at J, with 14 bases in the middle. This CDR3 is 16 amino acids long. This CDR3 reads CASSLVWRGNNEKLFF. Written as DNA, the CDR3 is TGTGCCAGCAGCTTGGTGTGGAGGGGTAACAATGAAAAACTGTTTTTT.

This sequence joins TRBV5-4 and TRBJ2-1, with TRBD1 matching 7 bases. V was clipped by 6 bases and J by 0 bases; unmatched bases: 12. This CDR3 region has 17 residues. Germline V gives CDR1 SGHNT, CDR2 YYREEE (reference sequence). The CDR3, as DNA: TGTGCCAGCAACAGAAGGGACAGCCTATTCTCCTACAATGAGCAGTTCTTC. It is translated as CASNRRDSLFSYNEQFF. Drawing the rest from reference TRBV5-4 and TRBJ2-1, the complete variable domain is ETGVTQSPTHLIKTRGQQVTLRCSSQSGHNTVSWYQQALGQGPQFIFQYYREEENGRGNFPPRFSGLQFPNYSSELNVNALELDDSALYLCASNRRDSLFSYNEQFFGPGTRLTVL.

Details on this clone: One junction end disagrees with the germline gene, perhaps due to a read error. The chain carries TRBV7-7 and TRBJ2-3; 9 nucleotides line up with TRBD2. The CDR3 covers 16 residues. Germline V lookup: CDR1 SSHAT, CDR2 FNYEAQ (reference sequence). The CDR3 region is CASSLNGAGGADTQYF. CDR3 coding DNA: TGTGCTAGCAGCTTGAACGGCGCGGGAGGGGCAGATACGCAGTATTTT.